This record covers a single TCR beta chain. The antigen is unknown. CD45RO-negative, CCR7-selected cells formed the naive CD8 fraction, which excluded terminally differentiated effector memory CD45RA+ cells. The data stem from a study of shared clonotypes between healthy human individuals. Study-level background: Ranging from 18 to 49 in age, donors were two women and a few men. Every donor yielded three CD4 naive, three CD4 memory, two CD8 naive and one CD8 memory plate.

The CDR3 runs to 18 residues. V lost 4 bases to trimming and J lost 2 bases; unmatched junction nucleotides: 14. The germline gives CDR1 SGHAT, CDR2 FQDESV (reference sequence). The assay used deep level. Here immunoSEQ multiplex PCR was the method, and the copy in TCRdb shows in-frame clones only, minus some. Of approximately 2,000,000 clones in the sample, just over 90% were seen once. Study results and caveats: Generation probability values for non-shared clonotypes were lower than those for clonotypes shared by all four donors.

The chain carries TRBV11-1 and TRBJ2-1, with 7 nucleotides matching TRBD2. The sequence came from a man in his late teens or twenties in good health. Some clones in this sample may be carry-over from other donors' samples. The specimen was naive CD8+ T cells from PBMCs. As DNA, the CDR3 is TGTGCCAGCAGCTGGTACCCCCTAGCGGACTTAACCTACAATGAGCAGTTCTTC. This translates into CASSWYPLADLTYNEQFF.